This is a list of T cell receptor beta chains from one sample in a study of blood T cell repertoires in COVID-19. Libraries were prepared by immunoSEQ multiplex PCR; TCRdb keeps only in-frame clonotypes and omits some of them. The table includes 350,000 to 500,000 clones, 88% detected once. The sequencing input was PBMCs or T cells enriched from blood (not recorded which). These receptors came from a woman aged 18 to 35 who had been exposed to COVID-19. The CDR3 runs from the conserved cysteine through the conserved F or W. Fields, in order: J gene, clone size, V gene, D gene, CDR3 protein, CDR3 DNA. A D gene is named only where the DNA matches it firmly. Not every row has a clone size; where given, it reads once, few, many or a size class.

>TRBJ2-5|NA|TRBV24-1|TRBD1
CATSDPTGSVMTQYF
TGTGCCACCAGTGATCCGACAGGGTCGGTGATGACCCAGTACTTC
>TRBJ2-7|NA|TRBV15|TRBD2
CATRAGGTSGRNYEQYF
TGTGCCACCAGAGCGGGGGGGACTAGCGGGAGGAACTACGAGCAGTACTTC
>TRBJ1-1|once|TRBV6-5|NA
CASSYSNRARGEAFF
TGTGCCAGCAGTTACTCGAACAGGGCCAGAGGTGAAGCTTTCTTT
>TRBJ2-1|NA|TRBV6-4|TRBD1
CASSPDSGQGTYNEQFF
TGTGCCAGCAGTCCGGATTCAGGACAGGGAACCTACAATGAGCAGTTCTTC
>TRBJ1-1|NA|TRBV4-3|NA
CASSQDPGGNTEAFF
TGCGCCAGCAGCCAAGACCCGGGGGGGAACACTGAAGCTTTCTTT
>TRBJ2-5|NA|TRBV20-1|NA
CSATPQETQYF
TGCAGTGCTACTCCGCAAGAGACCCAGTACTTC
>TRBJ1-1|NA|TRBV2|NA
CASSEGRGAFF
TGTGCCAGCAGTGAAGGCCGGGGAGCTTTCTTT
>TRBJ1-1|NA|TRBV4-3|NA
CASSQEGDHTEAFF
TGCGCCAGCAGCCAAGAAGGGGATCACACTGAAGCTTTCTTT
>TRBJ1-2|NA|TRBV15|TRBD1
CATSRDSTGNYGYTF
TGTGCCACCAGCAGAGACTCGACAGGGAACTATGGCTACACCTTC
>TRBJ1-2|once|TRBV6-5|NA
CASRGSPYGYTF
TGTGCCAGCAGGGGCAGTCCCTATGGCTACACCTTC
>TRBJ2-7|once|TRBV27|NA
CASSSPIRYEQYF
TGTGCCAGCAGTTCCCCTATAAGATACGAGCAGTACTTC
>TRBJ2-7|NA|TRBV24-1|TRBD2
CATSEPGLAGEQYF
TGTGCCACCAGTGAACCGGGACTAGCGGGGGAGCAGTACTTC
>TRBJ2-7|NA|TRBV18|TRBD1
CASSPGPRGRYEQYF
TGTGCCAGCTCACCAGGCCCCAGGGGGCGTTACGAGCAGTACTTC
>TRBJ1-2|NA|TRBV18|TRBD1
CASSRDRADGYTF
TGTGCCAGCTCAAGGGACAGGGCTGATGGCTACACCTTC
>TRBJ2-1|NA|TRBV5-8|TRBD2
CASSWGQGGINEQFF
TGTGCCAGCAGCTGGGGCCAGGGAGGGATCAATGAGCAGTTCTTC
>TRBJ1-5|NA|TRBV10-2|NA
CASSEYRVSNQPQHF
TGCGCCAGCAGTGAGTATCGGGTTTCCAATCAGCCCCAGCATTTT
>TRBJ2-7|NA|TRBV20-1|NA
CSARAPGKQYF
TGCAGTGCTAGAGCCCCGGGGAAGCAGTACTTC
>TRBJ2-7|NA|TRBV25-1|TRBD2
CASSRTSGSYEQYF
TGTGCCAGCAGTCGCACTAGCGGATCCTACGAGCAGTACTTC
>TRBJ1-1|NA|TRBV6-5|NA
CATSGVMNTEAFF
TGTGCCACCTCAGGGGTAATGAACACTGAAGCTTTCTTT
>TRBJ1-2|NA|TRBV11-2|TRBD1
CASSAAAVAGGIYGYTF
TGTGCCAGCAGCGCAGCGGCGGTGGCAGGGGGCATCTATGGCTACACCTTC
>TRBJ1-6|once|TRBV6-6|NA
CACYPGGTNSPLHF
TGTGCCTGCTACCCCGGGGGTACAAATTCACCCCTCCACTTT
>TRBJ1-3|few|TRBV30|NA
CAGDLPGGNTIYF
TGTGCCGGAGACCTGCCAGGGGGAAACACCATATATTTT
>TRBJ2-5|NA|TRBV27|TRBD2
CASSLLSVSGGAETQYF
TGTGCCAGCAGTTTACTGTCGGTTAGCGGGGGGGCTGAGACCCAGTACTTC
>TRBJ1-5|few|TRBV28|NA
CASSLGRGGQPQHF
TGTGCCAGCAGTTTGGGCAGGGGTGGGCAGCCCCAGCATTTT
>TRBJ1-3|few|TRBV11-2|NA
CASSPEVLPGNTIYF
TGTGCCAGCAGCCCTGAGGTCCTCCCAGGAAACACCATATATTTT
>TRBJ1-1|NA|TRBV10-2|TRBD1
CASRTGGGANTEAFF
TGCGCCAGCAGGACAGGGGGCGGCGCGAACACTGAAGCTTTCTTT
>TRBJ2-3|NA|TRBV3-1/TRBV3-2|NA
CASSLRAGAADTQYF
TGTGCCAGCAGCCTCCGAGCAGGGGCGGCGGATACGCAGTATTTT
>TRBJ2-7|few|TRBV7-6|NA
CASSLGVADHYEQYF
TGTGCCAGCAGCTTGGGCGTCGCAGATCACTACGAGCAGTACTTC
>TRBJ2-1|NA|TRBV7-6|NA
CASSLEAGSVFQFF
TGTGCCAGCAGCTTAGAGGCAGGGTCGGTGTTCCAGTTCTTC
>TRBJ1-2|NA|TRBV4-1|NA
CASSQPRRGNYGYTF
TGCGCCAGCAGCCAACCTCGTCGGGGTAACTATGGCTACACCTTC
>TRBJ1-1|NA|TRBV10-3|TRBD1
CATDRGGEAFF
TGTGCCACCGACAGGGGAGGTGAAGCTTTCTTT
>TRBJ1-5|NA|TRBV27|NA
CASSPNSWYSNQPQHF
TGTGCCAGCAGTCCTAATTCGTGGTATAGCAATCAGCCCCAGCATTTT
>TRBJ2-2|NA|TRBV6-1|TRBD2
CASSEVFLAGGTGELFF
TGTGCCAGCAGTGAAGTCTTCTTAGCGGGAGGGACCGGGGAGCTGTTTTTT
>TRBJ2-5|NA|TRBV9|TRBD2
CASSVASGAYPGETQYF
TGTGCCAGCAGCGTAGCTAGCGGAGCCTACCCGGGGGAGACCCAGTACTTC
>TRBJ2-7|NA|TRBV6-5|NA
CASSYPPHEQYF
TGTGCCAGCAGTTACCCTCCCCACGAGCAGTACTTC
>TRBJ1-5|NA|TRBV7-6|NA
CASSLGPNQPQHF
TGTGCCAGCAGCTTAGGGCCTAATCAGCCCCAGCATTTT
>TRBJ1-1|NA|TRBV5-6|TRBD1
CASSWWNLQGRTEAFF
TGTGCCAGCAGCTGGTGGAACTTACAGGGGCGCACTGAAGCTTTCTTT
>TRBJ2-1|NA|TRBV19|TRBD1
CASSIVPGTGQTYNEQFF
TGTGCCAGTAGTATAGTACCTGGGACAGGCCAAACCTACAATGAGCAGTTCTTC
>TRBJ2-1|NA|TRBV19|TRBD2
CASSMGGLAGDYNEQFF
TGTGCCAGTAGTATGGGGGGACTAGCGGGAGACTACAATGAGCAGTTCTTC
>TRBJ1-5|NA|TRBV2|NA
CASSERGGNQPQHF
TGTGCCAGCAGTGAAAGGGGAGGGAATCAGCCCCAGCATTTT
>TRBJ2-7|NA|TRBV11-2|TRBD1
CASSPGTGVEQYF
TGTGCCAGCAGCCCCGGGACAGGGGTCGAGCAGTACTTC
>TRBJ2-1|few|TRBV19|TRBD2
CASWTSGTSSYNEQFF
TGTGCCAGTTGGACTAGCGGAACCAGCTCCTACAATGAGCAGTTCTTC
>TRBJ1-5|NA|TRBV28|NA
CASSLGGEGNQPQHF
TGTGCCAGCAGTTTAGGAGGGGAAGGCAATCAGCCCCAGCATTTT
>TRBJ2-1|NA|TRBV9|NA
CASSGVTSEQFF
TGTGCCAGCAGCGGAGTTACTAGCGAGCAGTTCTTC
>TRBJ1-2|NA|TRBV9|NA
CASSVAGETNYGYTF
TGTGCCAGCAGCGTAGCGGGGGAGACTAACTATGGCTACACCTTC
>TRBJ2-6|NA|TRBV19|NA
CASMMGRGSGANVLTF
TGTGCCAGTATGATGGGTAGGGGCTCTGGGGCCAACGTCCTGACTTTC
>TRBJ1-6|NA|TRBV5-1|TRBD1
CASTLQDRGSSPLHF
TGCGCCAGCACGCTCCAGGACAGGGGAAGTTCACCCCTCCACTTT
>TRBJ1-1|NA|TRBV7-3|NA
CASSLQGSGTEAFF
TGTGCCAGCAGTTTACAGGGATCGGGCACTGAAGCTTTCTTT
>TRBJ2-3|NA|TRBV12-3/TRBV12-4|NA
CASSSRGTDTQYF
TGTGCCAGCAGTAGCCGGGGGACAGATACGCAGTATTTT
>TRBJ1-6|NA|TRBV3-1/TRBV3-2|TRBD1
CASSQDRGLSPLHF
TGTGCCAGCAGCCAAGACAGGGGGCTTTCACCCCTCCACTTT